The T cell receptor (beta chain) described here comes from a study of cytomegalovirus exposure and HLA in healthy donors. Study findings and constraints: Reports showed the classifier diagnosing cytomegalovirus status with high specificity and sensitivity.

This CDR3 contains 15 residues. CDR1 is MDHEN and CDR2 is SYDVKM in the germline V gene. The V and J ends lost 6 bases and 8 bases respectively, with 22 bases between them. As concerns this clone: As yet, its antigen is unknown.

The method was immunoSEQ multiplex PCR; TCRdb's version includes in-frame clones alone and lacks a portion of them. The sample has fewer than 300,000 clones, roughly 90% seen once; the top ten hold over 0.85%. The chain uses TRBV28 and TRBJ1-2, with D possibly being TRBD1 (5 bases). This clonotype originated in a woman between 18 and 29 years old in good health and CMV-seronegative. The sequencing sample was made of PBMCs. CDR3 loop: CASSPSVGGSLGYTF. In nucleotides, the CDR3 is TGTGCCAGCAGCCCAAGCGTCGGGGGTAGTTTGGGCTACACCTTC.